The clone carrying this TCR beta chain has a handful of counts. Antigen specificity is unknown. The data derive from a study of T cells in Graves' hyperthyroidism and ophthalmopathy. Study findings and constraints: Blood held most thyroid clonotypes expanded above 0.001 frequency.

The source material, RNA transcripts, was used to amplify TCR beta CDR3 regions. With the HTBI primer set, the TCR CDR3 went through a first round of RT-PCR. MiXCR was run by TCRdb on the multiplex PCR reads, yielding one entry per CDR3 protein. The sample holds about 350,000 distinct CDR3 sequences, approximately 14% seen once. Germline loops: CDR1 LNHDA, CDR2 SQIVND (reference sequence). The CDR3 totals 12 residues. The V end was cut by 8 bases, the J end by 7 bases, with 11 bases between. It was considered stable Graves' hyperthyroidism when ophthalmopathy did not progress within 18 months. Diagnoses were made from clinical symptoms, serum measures (thyroxine and TRAb), thyroid ultrasound and orbital computed tomography. Each 10 ml fresh peripheral blood draw supplied the PBMCs.

The sample consisted of blood. The rearrangement links TRBV19 to TRBJ1-4, with unresolved D. This TCR was recovered from a woman between 25 and 40 years old with Graves' hyperthyroidism. CDR3 in amino acids: CASSGIREKLFF. Written as DNA, the CDR3 is TGTGCCAGTTCCGGGATTCGTGAAAAACTGTTTTTT.